The 18 T cell receptor beta chains below were found in one sample sequenced in a study of beta chain features in type 1 diabetes. Since all of the isolated RNA was reverse transcribed, expressed TCRB transcripts were what got sequenced. Some clones are missing from TCRdb's copy, which holds only in-frame ones; the method was immunoSEQ multiplex PCR. The sample lists about 130,000 clones, around a tenth seen once, with about 0.68% in the top ten. The sample comprised central memory CD4+ T cells from blood. The source of these receptors is a man aged 18 to 30 in good health.

This clone was detected ten times or more. The chain employs TRBV18 and TRBJ2-3, with a possible D match to TRBD2 (6 bases). There are 13 residues in the CDR3. CDR1 and CDR2 (germline): KGHSH, LQKENI. Trimming removed 1 base at V and 6 bases at J, with 8 bases between. This chain's CDR3 is CASSPREVDTQYF. DNA for the CDR3: TGTGCCAGCTCACCACGGGAGGTGGATACGCAGTATTTT.

This clone was seen a handful of times. The J gene is TRBJ2-5, the V gene TRBV6-1; D may be TRBD2 (7 bases). CDR1 MNHNS and CDR2 SASEGT come from the germline V gene. The CDR3 is made up of 15 amino acids. Trimming shortened V by 8 bases and J by 4 bases, and 20 bases separated the two germline ends. The CDR3 DNA sequence: TGTGCCAGCCGTCGGGGGGCCCTAGGGCGAGAGACCCAGTACTTC. Its protein is CASRRGALGRETQYF.

The genes are TRBV7-9 and TRBJ1-2, with 7 bases that match TRBD1. V was clipped by 5 bases and J by 7 bases; unmatched bases: 4. This CDR3 has 12 amino acids. Germline lookup yields CDR1 SEHNR and CDR2 FQNEAQ (reference sequence). The DNA of the CDR3 is TGTGCCAGCAGCCCCAGGGACAGTGGCTACACCTTC. This codes for CASSPRDSGYTF.

The chain combines TRBV4-2 with TRBJ2-3; TRBD2 matches at 14 bases. Germline V gene data show CDR1 as LGHNA and CDR2 as YNFKEQ. J gave up 0 bases and V 1 base, and 6 bases lay outside the gene matches. This CDR3 has 19 residues. In DNA form, the CDR3 reads TGTGCCAGCAGCCAAGCCGGACTAGCGGGGGGTCCCAGCACAGATACGCAGTATTTT. Its protein product is CASSQAGLAGGPSTDTQYF.

V gene TRBV5-4 combines with J gene TRBJ2-6; 9 positions agree with TRBD1. This CDR3 has 17 residues. Unmatched junction bases numbered 7, after V lost 4 bases and J lost 2 bases. CDR1 is SGHNT and CDR2 is YYREEE in the germline V gene (reference sequence). The CDR3 coding sequence is TGTGCCAGCAGCGGGGGACAGGGAGGTGCTGGGGCCAACGTCCTGACTTTC. It is translated as CASSGGQGGAGANVLTF.

This chain joins TRBV4-2 and TRBJ2-3; 12 bases align to TRBD2. Germline CDR1 is LGHNA and CDR2 is YNFKEQ. The CDR3 is 18 amino acids. V shed 0 bases, J shed 2 bases, and the junction held 6 bases outside the gene matches. In nucleotides, the CDR3 is TGTGCCAGCAGCCAAGAGCTGACTAGCGGGGGAAACACAGATACGCAGTATTTT. It translates to CASSQELTSGGNTDTQYF.

This clone has only a few counts. The chain carries TRBV7-2 and TRBJ2-5; a possible D gene is TRBD1 (6 bases). V gave up 1 base and J gave up 1 base, with 10 bases separating them. There are 15 residues in the CDR3. Germline CDR1 reads SGHTA; CDR2 reads FQGNSA. The chain's CDR3 is CASSLGYRAQETQYF. For the CDR3, the DNA is TGTGCCAGCAGCTTAGGGTACAGGGCCCAAGAGACCCAGTACTTC.

The rearrangement uses TRBV7-9 and TRBJ2-2, with a possible D match to TRBD1 (5 bases). The CDR3 is 14 residues long. Germline CDR1 and CDR2: SEHNR and FQNEAQ (reference sequence). The V and J ends lost 3 bases and 6 bases respectively, with 11 bases between them. CDR3 coding DNA: TGTGCCAGCAGCTTCAGGGTTAACGCCGGGGAGCTGTTTTTT. Translated: CASSFRVNAGELFF.

This clone was counted only a few times. The J gene is TRBJ2-3, the V gene TRBV7-3, with 11 positions matching TRBD2. The CDR3 is 16 amino acids. The junction had 4 bases not matched to a gene; V was cut back by 4 bases and J by 1 base. CDR1 and CDR2 (germline): SGHTA, FQGTGA. In nucleotides, the CDR3 is TGTGCCAGCAGCTCCCAACTAGCGGGGGGCACAGATACGCAGTATTTT. This gives the protein CASSSQLAGGTDTQYF.

The V call is TRBV20-1, the J call TRBJ1-1; D unclear. CDR1 is DFQATT, CDR2 SNEGSKA, per germline (reference sequence). CDR3 length equals 11 residues. V was cut by 6 bases and J by 4 bases, with 9 bases left in between. CDR3 nucleotides: TGCAGTGCCGAAGCGTCCACTGAAGCTTTCTTT. It specifies CSAEASTEAFF.

This sequence joins TRBV28 and TRBJ2-7; 7 nucleotides line up with TRBD1. This CDR3 is built from 13 residues. The trim removed 6 bases at V and 5 bases at J, leaving 7 bases unmatched. Germline assignment: CDR1 MDHEN and CDR2 SYDVKM. The DNA of the CDR3 is TGTGCCAGCAGCCGAACAGGGGACCACGAGCAGTACTTC. This translates into CASSRTGDHEQYF.

In this sample, this clone turned up a few times. J is TRBJ2-5 and V is TRBV7-3; TRBD1 might be the D (6 bases). The CDR3 runs 13 residues. Per the germline V gene, CDR1 is SGHTA and CDR2 is FQGTGA. V was clipped by 5 bases and J by 3 bases, with 10 bases between them. The CDR3 DNA sequence: TGTGCCAGCAGCACAGGGAATGAAGAGACCCAGTACTTC. It specifies CASSTGNEETQYF. The whole variable domain, remainder taken from reference TRBV7-3 and TRBJ2-5, is GAGVSQTPSNKVTEKGKYVELRCDPISGHTALYWYRQSLGQGPEFLIYFQGTGAADDSGLPNDRFFAVRPEGSVSTLKIQRTERGDSAVYLCASSTGNEETQYFGPGTRLLVL.

The rearrangement joins TRBV5-1 to TRBJ1-5, with a possible D match to TRBD1 (5 bases). The CDR3 has 14 residues. Germline V gene sequence: CDR1 SGHRS, CDR2 YFSETQ. V was pared by 4 bases and J by 6 bases, with 14 bases between. CDR3 coding DNA: TGCGCCAGCAGCGGGGGGGTGGAGGGTCAGCCCCAGCATTTT. Protein sequence: CASSGGVEGQPQHF.

A few counts support this clone. The CDR3 nucleotides read TGTGCCAGCAGCCTCTGGTCAGGGCAGGGAAACTATGGCTACACCTTC. It codes for CASSLWSGQGNYGYTF. The V and J genes are TRBV7-2 and TRBJ1-2; D possibly corresponds to TRBD1 (5 bases). Germline CDR1 reads SGHTA; CDR2 reads FQGNSA. V gave up 5 bases and J gave up 2 bases, with 18 bases separating them. This CDR3 spans 16 amino acids.

This rearrangement joins TRBV7-2 to TRBJ2-5, with TRBD2 identical over 10 bases. CDR3 length: 15 amino acids. The V gene's germline CDR1 is SGHTA and CDR2 FQGNSA. V shed 5 bases and J 5 bases; nucleotides not matched to a gene: 8. CDR3 residues: CASSNQRGGVETQYF. The CDR3 DNA is TGTGCCAGCAGCAATCAGCGGGGGGGCGTGGAGACCCAGTACTTC.

This clone was picked up a small number of times. The J gene is TRBJ2-3, the V gene TRBV9; D not resolved. V gave up 4 bases and J gave up 0 bases, with 6 bases separating them. The CDR3 contains 13 residues. CDR1 is SGDLS, CDR2 YYNGEE, per germline. The CDR3 DNA sequence: TGTGCCAGCAGCTATACTAGCACAGATACGCAGTATTTT. This codes for CASSYTSTDTQYF.

The CDR3 loop reads CSVDPHTSPMTQYF. The CDR3 DNA sequence: TGCAGCGTTGATCCCCACACGTCCCCAATGACCCAGTACTTC. This chain uses TRBV29-1 with TRBJ2-5; D not resolved. Germline CDR1 reads SQVTM; CDR2 reads ANQGSEA. The CDR3 sequence is 14 residues long. The V gene lost 3 bases and the J gene lost 7 bases, with 18 bases spanning the gap.

The chain recombines TRBV9 with TRBJ1-2; D is possibly TRBD1 (5 bases). The CDR3 length is 10 residues. Trimming took off 10 bases at V and 7 bases at J, with 11 bases between the two ends. Germline loops: CDR1 SGDLS, CDR2 YYNGEE. CDR3 region: CAGSGAGYTF. In nucleotides, the CDR3 is TGTGCCGGTAGTGGGGCTGGCTACACCTTC.